This T cell receptor beta chain was recorded in a study of blood T cell repertoires in COVID-19. About the research overall: There were acute and convalescent COVID-19 samples, and they came from the United States, Italy and Spain. Nucleic acid was either cDNA or gDNA, and it came from T cells, B-cell-depleted T cells, or PBMCs.

As processed by the authors: The authors estimated nucleated cell counts from reference gene primer amplification. Only in-frame clones appear in the TCRdb table, and some are missing; sequencing was by immunoSEQ multiplex PCR. V and J calls plus clone size are reproduced from that table; the DNA served to infer D and trimming. The sample shows 120,000 to 150,000 clones, approximately 80% of them seen only once. Per the germline V gene, CDR1 is SGHNT and CDR2 is YYREEE (reference sequence). V was clipped by 2 bases and J by 7 bases, with 18 bases between them. This CDR3 spans 15 amino acids. This chain links TRBV5-4 with TRBJ1-1; weak D call: TRBD1 (6 bases). This receptor was obtained from a middle-aged woman with active or convalescent COVID-19. Sequencing used peripheral blood. For the CDR3, the DNA is TGTGCCAGCAGCTTACCCCAGGGGCCTACCGGTGAAGCTTTCTTT. Its protein product is CASSLPQGPTGEAFF.